The 9 T cell receptor beta chains listed next were all sequenced from one sample in a study of CD8 T cells in Susac syndrome (dated by TCRdb to between 2019 and 2020). Library method: the immunoSEQ multiplex PCR assay. RNA was extracted with the RNeasy kit and roughly 0.5 to 1 ug was reverse transcribed using random hexamers. TCRdb reprocessed the public reads (quality trimming at Q25 with fastp, clone calling with MiXCR) and kept in-frame beta chains. Under each unique CDR3 protein, matching rows form one entry showing the most common genes and DNA. This sample holds about 130,000 distinct CDR3 sequences; approximately 90% were observed only once. The top ten hold about 0.23% of the sample. Sequenced material: CD8+ T cells from PBMCs. The receptors shown here come from a human donor with multiple sclerosis.

The chain is built from TRBV29-1 and TRBJ2-2, with 7 bases that match TRBD1. Looked up from germline, CDR1 is SQVTM and CDR2 is ANQGSEA. This CDR3 has 12 residues. With V trimmed by 5 bases and J by 8 bases, 5 bases remained unmatched. DNA for the CDR3: TGCAGCGTTCGACGACAGGGAGGGGAGCTGTTTTTT. It translates to CSVRRQGGELFF.

V and J are TRBV20-1 and TRBJ2-1; D is perhaps TRBD1 (6 bases). Trimming took off 0 bases at V and 0 bases at J, with 15 bases between the two ends. Per germline, CDR1 DFQATT and CDR2 SNEGSKA (reference sequence). This CDR3 spans 17 amino acids. The CDR3 loop is CSARDLGQRISYNEQFF. Written as DNA, the CDR3 is TGCAGTGCTAGAGATTTGGGACAAAGAATCTCCTACAATGAGCAGTTCTTC.

V is TRBV12-3 or TRBV12-4 and J is TRBJ2-7, with a possible D match to TRBD2 (5 bases). V was trimmed by 5 bases and J by 7 bases, leaving 12 bases between them. The CDR3 contains 12 residues. This CDR3 reads CASSISPGEQYF. The CDR3 nucleotides are TGTGCCAGCAGTATAAGCCCGGGGGAGCAGTACTTC.

J is TRBJ1-1 and V is TRBV29-1; TRBD1 might be the D (5 bases). Germline CDR1 is SQVTM and CDR2 is ANQGSEA. Trimming cost V 6 bases and J 6 bases, with 17 bases left between them. The CDR3 has 13 residues. The CDR3 reads CSVQRQGSPEAFF. CDR3 sequence (DNA): TGCAGCGTCCAGCGGCAGGGAAGTCCTGAAGCTTTCTTT. The whole variable domain, filled in from reference TRBV29-1 and TRBJ1-1, reads SAVISQKPSRDICQRGTSLTIQCQVDSQVTMMFWYRQQPGQSLTLIATANQGSEATYESGFVIDKFPISRPNLTFSTLTVSNMSPEDSSIYLCSVQRQGSPEAFFGQGTRLTVV.

The chain links TRBV6-2 or TRBV6-3 to TRBJ2-1; D not certain. Trimming left V 5 bases short and J 8 bases short, with 7 bases between. The length of the CDR3 is 11 residues. Germline V CDR1 and CDR2: MNHEY, SVGEGT. The CDR3 nucleotides are TGTGCCAGCAGTATAAGCGATGAGCAGTTCTTC. Protein sequence: CASSISDEQFF.

This clonotype was seen just once. At one boundary the junction diverges from the germline segment, which might be a read error. The gene calls are TRBV27 and TRBJ2-4; D is unresolved. The germline V gene encodes CDR1 MNHEY and CDR2 SMNVEV (reference sequence). This CDR3 is 14 amino acids long. CDR3 coding DNA: TGCAAAACTCCAGGATGTGGTTCGAAAAACATTCAGTACTTC. Protein sequence: CKTPGCGSKNIQYF.

The chain uses TRBV3-1 and TRBJ2-7; TRBD1 is a possible D gene (6 bases). This CDR3 is built from 14 residues. The ends were cut back, 3 bases at V and 1 base at J, with 10 bases in the middle. Germline V lookup: CDR1 LGHDT, CDR2 YNNKEL (reference sequence). The CDR3 loop reads CASSHAQGSYEQYF. The CDR3 DNA reads as TGTGCCAGCAGCCATGCACAGGGTTCCTACGAGCAGTACTTC.

This sequence joins TRBV29-1 and TRBJ2-3, with 7 positions matching TRBD2. The trim removed 4 bases at V and 5 bases at J, leaving 15 bases unmatched. CDR3 length: 16 amino acids. Per germline, CDR1 SQVTM and CDR2 ANQGSEA. The chain's CDR3 is CSVGSAGANGKDTQYF. DNA of the CDR3: TGCAGCGTTGGGAGTGCGGGAGCGAACGGTAAAGATACGCAGTATTTT.

The rearrangement links TRBV27 to TRBJ1-3; D uncertain. This CDR3 is built from 15 residues. Germline values: CDR1 MNHEY, CDR2 SMNVEV (reference sequence). V lost 5 bases to trimming and J lost 0 bases, with 11 bases between them. The CDR3 sequence: CASSPTQLSGNTIYF. The CDR3 DNA sequence: TGTGCCAGCAGTCCGACCCAGCTCTCTGGAAACACCATATATTTT.